The present TCR beta chain was sequenced within a study of T cells after yellow fever vaccination. Study-wide background: Preparation used SMART-Seq v4 Ultra Low Input for the low-cell-number fractions.

This clonotype came up a few times. The antigen is not known. Study conclusions and caveats: Clones from primary vaccination mostly reappeared after the booster (around 96% CD4, over 85% CD8). Contaminating bulk clonotypes could be abundant in FACS-sorted repertoires.

A 5'RACE template-switching step, the method used to make TCR cDNA, added a universal primer site and UMIs. One entry per CDR3 protein, called by TCRdb with MiXCR from the 5' RACE reads. The table has 450,000 to 550,000 distinct CDR3 sequences, just over 20% seen once. The sample in question was PBMCs, obtained about 20 days after the first yellow fever vaccination. This receptor was taken from a man aged 18 to 29 who received the YFV17D yellow fever vaccine.

The CDR3 protein is CATSVTDNTDTQYF. As DNA, the CDR3 is TGTGCCACCAGTGTTACAGATAACACAGATACGCAGTATTTT. The rearrangement links TRBV24-1 to TRBJ2-3; the D is unclear. CDR1 KGHDR and CDR2 SFDVKD come from the germline V gene. The CDR3 extends over 14 amino acids. Trimming pared 5 bases from V and 2 bases from J, leaving 10 bases between.